The 13 T cell receptor beta chains below come from one sample, sequenced in a study of metastatic and nonmetastatic thyroid tumors. Prior to thyroid surgery, none of the patients had received any treatment. Via MiXCR, TCRdb re-called the PCR reads. This sample has about 24,000 clones, with roughly 21% found just once. The sample taken for sequencing was blood. These TCRs come from a male donor with papillary thyroid cancer or a benign thyroid nodule (not recorded which). Some clones in this sample may be carry-over from other donors' samples.

In this sample, this clone turned up a few times. A much bigger clone sits one base away, suggesting this may be a read error. This chain links TRBV12-3 or TRBV12-4 with TRBJ2-5, with a possible D match to TRBD1 (6 bases). This CDR3 region has 13 residues. Trimming took off 5 bases at V and 4 bases at J, with 11 bases between the two ends. The CDR3 nucleotides are TGTGCCAGCAGTGGACAGAGCCTAGAGACCCAGTACTTC. Translation: CASSGQSLETQYF.

Comments on this clone: This may be a read error: a much more frequent sequence differs by one nucleotide. The chain is built from TRBV9 and TRBJ2-3; 7 nucleotides match TRBD2. Per germline, CDR1 SGDLS and CDR2 YYNGEE. This CDR3 has 15 amino acids. After removal of 0 bases from V and 5 bases from J, the junction contained 6 bases not matched to a gene. For the CDR3, the DNA is TGTGCCAGCAGCGTAGACGTAGCGGGCAAAGATACGCAGTATTTT. This codes for CASSVDVAGKDTQYF.

The rearrangement joins TRBV4-1 to TRBJ2-7, with 8 bases aligning to TRBD1. J was trimmed by 5 bases and V by 5 bases; bases with no gene match: 11. The germline V gene has CDR1 MGHRA and CDR2 YSYEKL. The CDR3 length is 15 residues. The CDR3 DNA reads TGCGCCAGCAGCTACGGACAGGGCCCCCGGGACGAGCAGTACTTC. It specifies CASSYGQGPRDEQYF.

V and J are TRBV2 and TRBJ2-7; D remains unclear. The CDR3 covers 12 residues. Trimming left V 5 bases short and J 6 bases short, with 11 bases between. Germline V CDR1 and CDR2: SNHLY, FYNNEI. CDR3: CASSLFGSEQYF. The CDR3 nucleotides read TGTGCCAGCAGTTTGTTCGGTTCCGAGCAGTACTTC.

With respect to this clone: Possible read error: a much larger clone is one base away. The V and J genes are TRBV11-1 and TRBJ2-3, with 9 positions matching TRBD2. The CDR3 runs to 18 residues. Germline V gene data show CDR1 as SGHAT and CDR2 as FQDESV (reference sequence). The CDR3 DNA reads as TGTGCCAGCAGCTCCAGCGGGAGGACCCGTCGCGGCACATATACGCAGTATTTT. This encodes CASSSSGRTRRGTYTQYF.

This clone was seen ten or more times. The chain links TRBV6-1 to TRBJ1-5; no clear D gene. Looked up from germline, CDR1 is MNHNS and CDR2 is SASEGT. This CDR3 spans 12 amino acids. V was trimmed by 7 bases and J by 4 bases, leaving 8 bases between them. CDR3 DNA: TGTGCCAGCAACCTGAAAAATCAGCCCCAGCATTTT. This codes for CASNLKNQPQHF.

A note on this clone: The junction and the germline gene differ at one end; a read error may be behind it. The chain joins TRBV11-2 to TRBJ2-3, with 9 bases that match TRBD1. This CDR3 comprises 14 residues. Per germline, CDR1 SGHAT and CDR2 FQNNGV. The CDR3 reads CANSSGQGLGTQYF. The CDR3 DNA follows: TGTGCCAACAGCTCCGGACAGGGGTTGGGCACGCAGTATTTT.

At least ten counts were recorded for this clone. The V and J genes are TRBV19 and TRBJ2-3; D ambiguous. Germline values: CDR1 LNHDA, CDR2 SQIVND (reference sequence). V gave up 3 bases and J gave up 2 bases, with 12 bases separating them. The CDR3 sequence is 15 residues long. The CDR3 DNA is TGTGCCAGTAGTATCTCTGACTTTCACACAGATACGCAGTATTTT. Protein: CASSISDFHTDTQYF.

This clone was observed many times. The chain combines TRBV5-1 with TRBJ2-1; 9 nucleotides agree with TRBD2. CDR1 is SGHRS and CDR2 is YFSETQ in the germline V gene. The CDR3 runs 13 residues. Unmatched junction bases numbered 6, after V lost 2 bases and J lost 12 bases. The CDR3, as DNA: TGCGCCAGCAGCTTCGAAGCGGGAGGTATGCAGTTCTTC. Its protein is CASSFEAGGMQFF.

V usage is TRBV4-1 and J usage is TRBJ1-5; D not certain. V lost 0 bases to trimming and J lost 3 bases, with 9 bases between them. CDR3 length equals 15 residues. Germline CDR1 MGHRA, CDR2 YSYEKL. The CDR3 here is CASSQDVRTNQPQHF. Written as DNA, the CDR3 is TGCGCCAGCAGCCAAGATGTGAGGACCAATCAGCCCCAGCATTTT.

This clone was seen many times. The chain has TRBV5-6 and TRBJ1-1; 8 bases agree with TRBD1. Trimming removed 0 bases from V and 4 bases from J; junction bases left unmatched: 5. The CDR3 has 15 amino acids. Germline-derived CDR1 and CDR2 are SGHDT and YYEEEE. Here the CDR3 reads CASSLGQGRGTEAFF. CDR3 DNA sequence: TGTGCCAGCAGCTTGGGACAGGGGCGGGGCACTGAAGCTTTCTTT.

The chain has TRBV15 and TRBJ1-5; no clear D. Germline-derived CDR1 and CDR2 are LNHNV and YYDKDF (reference sequence). CDR3 length: 15 residues. Trimming left V 4 bases short and J 0 bases short, with 10 bases between. CDR3 amino acids: CATSITEGSNQPQHF. The CDR3 DNA sequence: TGTGCCACCAGCATAACAGAAGGTAGCAATCAGCCCCAGCATTTT.

This clone was observed once. This could be a read error, since a much larger clone is one nucleotide away. The chain couples TRBV9 to TRBJ1-2, with 7 nucleotides matching TRBD1. Germline CDR1 SGDLS, CDR2 YYNGEE. Trimming took 7 bases from V and 6 from J; bases not matched to a gene: 12. The CDR3 contains 14 residues. CDR3 in DNA: TGTGCCAGCTCTCGCTCGGGACAGTGGGATGGCTACACCTTC. Amino acids: CASSRSGQWDGYTF.